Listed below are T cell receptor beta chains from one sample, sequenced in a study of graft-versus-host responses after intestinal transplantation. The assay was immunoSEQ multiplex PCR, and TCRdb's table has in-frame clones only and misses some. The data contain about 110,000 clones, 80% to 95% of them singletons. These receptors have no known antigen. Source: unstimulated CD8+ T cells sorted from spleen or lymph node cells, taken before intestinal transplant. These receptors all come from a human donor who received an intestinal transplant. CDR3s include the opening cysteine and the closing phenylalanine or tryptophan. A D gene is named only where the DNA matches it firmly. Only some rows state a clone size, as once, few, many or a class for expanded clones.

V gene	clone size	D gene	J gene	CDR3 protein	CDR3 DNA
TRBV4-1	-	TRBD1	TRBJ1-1	CASSYRGGTEAFF	TGCGCCAGCAGCTACAGGGGAGGCACTGAAGCTTTCTTT
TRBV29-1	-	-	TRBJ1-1	CSVAHGDTEAFF	TGCAGCGTAGCTCACGGCGACACTGAAGCTTTCTTT
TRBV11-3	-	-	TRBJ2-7	CASSLLEYSYEQYF	TGTGCCAGCAGCTTATTGGAGTACTCCTACGAGCAGTACTTC
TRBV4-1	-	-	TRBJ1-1	CASSQDWDDLRMNTEAFF	TGCGCCAGCAGCCAAGATTGGGACGACCTACGGATGAACACTGAAGCTTTCTTT
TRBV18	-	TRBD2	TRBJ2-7	CASSPSGTPYEQYF	TGTGCCAGCTCACCTAGCGGGACCCCCTACGAGCAGTACTTC
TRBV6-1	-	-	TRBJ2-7	CASSERSYEQYF	TGTGCCAGCAGTGAACGTTCCTACGAGCAGTACTTC
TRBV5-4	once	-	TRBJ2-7	CASSLWNRDEEQYF	TGTGCCAGCAGCTTATGGAATAGGGATGAAGAGCAGTACTTC
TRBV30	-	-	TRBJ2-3	CAWSPLAGTQYF	TGTGCCTGGAGTCCCCTGGCGGGGACGCAGTATTTT
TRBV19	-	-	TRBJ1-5	CASSIGTGPSGNQPQHF	TGTGCCAGTAGTATAGGTACAGGGCCTTCAGGGAATCAGCCCCAGCATTTT
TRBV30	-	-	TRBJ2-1	CAWSVRTNEQFF	TGTGCCTGGAGTGTCCGAACCAATGAGCAGTTCTTC
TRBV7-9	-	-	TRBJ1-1	CASSPGWGASTEAFF	TGTGCCAGCAGCCCAGGATGGGGGGCCAGCACTGAAGCTTTCTTT
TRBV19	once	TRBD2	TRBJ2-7	CASSILAGVYEQYF	TGTGCCAGTAGTATTCTAGCGGGAGTTTACGAGCAGTACTTC
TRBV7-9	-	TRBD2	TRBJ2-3	CASSLPIAGAGKNTDTQYF	TGTGCCAGCAGTCTCCCGATAGCGGGAGCAGGGAAAAACACAGATACGCAGTATTTT
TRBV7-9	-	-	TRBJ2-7	CASSHRYHRTGEQYF	TGTGCCAGCAGCCATCGATACCACAGGACGGGGGAGCAGTACTTC
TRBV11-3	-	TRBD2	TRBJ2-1	CASSLVTSGSGNEQFF	TGTGCCAGCAGCTTGGTCACTAGCGGGAGTGGGAATGAGCAGTTCTTC
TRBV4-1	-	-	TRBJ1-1	CASSQDPWQGENTEAFF	TGCGCCAGCAGCCAAGATCCTTGGCAGGGAGAGAACACTGAAGCTTTCTTT
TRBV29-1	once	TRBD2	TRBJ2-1	CSAPSGRAVDEQFF	TGCAGCGCTCCAAGCGGGAGGGCCGTCGATGAGCAGTTCTTC
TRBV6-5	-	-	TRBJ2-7	CASSSSYSGEQYF	TGTGCCAGCAGTTCCTCCTATAGCGGCGAGCAGTACTTC
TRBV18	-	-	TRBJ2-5	CASSPTLTGDRATQYF	TGTGCCAGCTCCCCAACCCTGACAGGCGACCGTGCGACCCAGTACTTC
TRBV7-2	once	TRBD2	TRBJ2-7	CASSFHFSGVYEQYF	TGTGCCAGCAGCTTCCACTTTAGCGGGGTTTACGAGCAGTACTTC
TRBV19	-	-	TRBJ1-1	CASSIQGYEAFF	TGTGCCAGTAGTATCCAGGGGTATGAAGCTTTCTTT
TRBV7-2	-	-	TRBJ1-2	CASSLGSGQLYGYTF	TGTGCCAGCAGCTTAGGGTCCGGACAGCTCTATGGCTACACCTTC
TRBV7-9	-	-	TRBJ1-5	CASSSSLNQPQHF	TGTGCCAGCAGCTCTTCTTTAAATCAGCCCCAGCATTTT
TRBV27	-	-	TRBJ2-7	CASSPSQYSSYEQYF	TGTGCCAGCAGTCCCAGTCAGTACAGCTCCTACGAGCAGTACTTC
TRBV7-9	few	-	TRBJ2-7	CASSPTSEQYF	TGTGCCAGCAGCCCTACATCCGAGCAGTACTTC
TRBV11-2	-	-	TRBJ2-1	CASWGRSRDNEQFF	TGTGCCTCGTGGGGCCGATCCCGTGACAATGAGCAGTTCTTC
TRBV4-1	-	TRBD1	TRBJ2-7	CASSQASGTGSYEQYF	TGCGCCAGCAGCCAAGCATCCGGGACAGGGTCCTACGAGCAGTACTTC
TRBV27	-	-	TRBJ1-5	CASSLSLGRNQPQHF	TGTGCCAGCAGTTTAAGTCTGGGGCGCAATCAGCCCCAGCATTTT
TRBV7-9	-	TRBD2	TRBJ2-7	CASSLSPGLANHPSYEQYF	TGTGCCAGCAGCTTATCGCCGGGACTAGCCAATCACCCATCCTACGAGCAGTACTTC
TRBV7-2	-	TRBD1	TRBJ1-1	CASSLRDRGVPPGTEAFF	TGTGCCAGCAGCCTCCGGGACAGGGGTGTGCCTCCGGGGACTGAAGCTTTCTTT
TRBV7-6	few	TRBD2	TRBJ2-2	CASSLFASGSSTGELFF	TGTGCCAGCAGCTTATTTGCTAGCGGGAGTAGTACCGGGGAGCTGTTTTTT
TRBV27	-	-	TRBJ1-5	CASSLYPSNQPQHF	TGTGCCAGCAGTCTCTACCCCAGCAATCAGCCCCAGCATTTT
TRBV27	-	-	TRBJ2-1	CASSLTDNNEQFF	TGTGCCAGCAGTTTGACGGATAACAATGAGCAGTTCTTC
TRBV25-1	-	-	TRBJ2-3	CASSAQGASTDTQYF	TGTGCCAGCAGTGCCCAGGGCGCTAGCACAGATACGCAGTATTTT
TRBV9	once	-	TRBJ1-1	CASSVGGDTEAFF	TGTGCCAGCAGCGTAGGAGGGGACACTGAAGCTTTCTTT
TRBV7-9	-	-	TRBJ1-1	CASSRGGNTEAFF	TGTGCCAGCAGTCGGGGGGGGAACACTGAAGCTTTCTTT
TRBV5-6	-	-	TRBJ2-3	CASSDQQGWDTQYF	TGTGCCAGCAGCGACCAACAGGGATGGGATACGCAGTATTTT
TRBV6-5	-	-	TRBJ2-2	CASSSERRAGELFF	TGTGCCAGCAGTTCCGAACGGCGTGCCGGGGAGCTGTTTTTT
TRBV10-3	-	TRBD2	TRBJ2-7	CAITPSGTSYEQYF	TGTGCCATCACTCCTAGCGGTACCTCCTACGAGCAGTACTTC
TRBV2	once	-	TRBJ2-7	CASSAEPPTRAYEQYF	TGTGCCAGCAGTGCAGAACCCCCGACAAGAGCTTACGAGCAGTACTTC
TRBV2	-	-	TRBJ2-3	CASSEAEQDTQYF	TGTGCCAGCAGTGAAGCGGAGCAAGATACGCAGTATTTT
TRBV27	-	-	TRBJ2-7	CASSLPGVGRKQYF	TGTGCCAGCAGTTTACCGGGAGTCGGTCGGAAACAGTACTTC